This T cell receptor beta chain was profiled in a study of cytomegalovirus exposure and HLA in healthy donors. General observations from the study: Among TCR beta chains, those listed as cytomegalovirus-associated numbered about 150. In a later analysis, specific HLA alleles were associated with over 15,000 TCR beta sequences at a 0.05 false discovery rate.

The PCR made use of 60 Vbeta and 13 Jbeta primers. The assay was immunoSEQ multiplex PCR, and TCRdb's table has in-frame clones only and misses some. The repertoire consists of about 130,000 clones, with approximately 80% occurring once and the leading ten covering approximately 1.4%. This CDR3 contains 13 residues. Germline CDR1 reads SNHLY; CDR2 reads FYNNEI. V lost 4 bases and J 2 bases, leaving 6 bases between the germline ends. A remark on this clone: Its target is unknown.

Sequencing input: PBMCs. This clonotype was obtained from a female donor in good health and CMV-seronegative. The V call is TRBV2, the J call TRBJ1-5, with D perhaps TRBD1 (5 bases). CDR3 in DNA: TGTGCCAGCAGTGGACAGCGCAATCAGCCCCAGCATTTT. Translation: CASSGQRNQPQHF.